This T cell receptor beta chain was sequenced for a study of graft-versus-host responses after intestinal transplantation (dated by TCRdb to the early 2020s). With respect to the entire study: The transplants that recipients got were multivisceral, liver-intestinal, or isolated intestinal. All recipients received anti-thymocyte globulin induction followed by maintenance tacrolimus and steroids for around three years. Graft-versus-host and host-versus-graft alloreactive T cell clones were tracked in the graft, circulation and bone marrow after intestinal transplantation using bulk TCR-beta CDR3 sequencing. To identify alloreactive clones, pre-transplant mixed lymphocyte reaction products were sequenced and then compared with unstimulated pre-transplant donor and recipient T cells. The cohort enrolled roughly 25 intestinal transplant recipients including one retransplant, and a few patients lacking pretransplant specimens were excluded. Donor T cell macrochimerism was defined as a peak of at least 4% donor T cells among recipient peripheral blood mononuclear cells. Rather than being sequenced by the commercial service, samples from a few later patients were sequenced in-house on an Illumina MiSeq and processed with MiXCR.

What the authors observed across the whole study: GvH clones turned up in recipient bone marrow, with some appearing earlier in ileal mucosa or blood, a pattern consistent with an intestinal mucosal origin. The relatively low number and heterogeneity of intestinal transplant patients limited the conclusions. Early after transplant, declines in HvG clones were associated with peak levels of circulating GvH clones. High GvH to HvG T cell clonal ratios were observed in the allografts of patients with donor T cell macrochimerism.

For CDR1 and CDR2, the germline V gene (reference sequence) lists SGHAT and FQDESV. The CDR3 has 13 amino acids, counting the end cysteine and phenylalanine. Just the 39-base CDR3 DNA is kept, in frame starting at base 1. Trimming takes 5 bases from V and 5 bases from J, and the germline ends sit 12 bases apart. The library was obtained by the immunoSEQ multiplex PCR assay. For most patients, genomic DNA was isolated with the Qiagen DNeasy Blood and Tissue Kit and shipped frozen to Adaptive Biotechnologies for TCR sequencing. Adaptive Biotechnologies carried out high-throughput TCR-beta CDR3 sequencing of genomic DNA for most patients. The source study handled its data this way. TCR sequencing data for roughly 18 patients were retrieved from Adaptive's ImmunoSEQ software; a few other patients were processed with MiXCR and VDJtools. To correct CD4 versus CD8 sorting errors, any sequence found in both subsets at a frequency ratio below 5:1 was removed. Because the origin of CDR3 nucleotide sequences shared between donor and recipient could not be assigned, those sequences were removed. To be classed as alloreactive, a clone needed at least 2-fold expansion over unstimulated cells and a minimum CFSE-low frequency of 0.002% (template counts) or 0.001% (read counts). Mappable clones were those detected in sequenced pre-transplant spleen, lymph node, or MLR CFSE-low populations of the donor or recipient. Cumulative frequency of alloreactive clones was calculated as a percentage of all sequences weighted by copy number. In TCRdb, the immuneACCESS table is reduced to in-frame sequences with V and J assigned. These tables do not hold every clone; where another copy was compared, an unresolved V gene accounts for under half, and the others remain unexplained. Clone size and the V and J calls come from that table; the DNA yielded D and trimming. This sample holds more than 70,000 clones; roughly 88% were observed only once. Roughly 0.099% of the sample rests with the top ten.

About this clone itself: Its target antigen remains unknown. Base quality data are lacking; no much larger clone is found one base away.

According to the study, the label for this sample's time point signals: cells obtained before transplantation from donor or recipient. CD3+CD4+ and CD3+CD8+ populations were FACS-sorted from unstimulated pre-transplant donor and recipient cells taken from spleen or lymph nodes. The rearranged segments are TRBV11-1 and TRBJ2-5, and perhaps TRBD2 as D gene, on 7 matching bases. The sample in question was unstimulated CD4+ T cells sorted from spleen or lymph node cells, obtained before intestinal transplant. This receptor was obtained from a human donor who received an intestinal transplant. Here the CDR3 is given as CASSPGGRETQYF. The DNA is as follows: TGTGCCAGCAGCCCGGGGGGCCGCGAGACCCAGTACTTC.